The source of this T cell receptor beta chain is a study of blood T cell repertoires in COVID-19. Study details: Sites across the United States, Italy and Spain contributed samples from acute and convalescent COVID-19.

Germline V gene data show CDR1 as SGHAT and CDR2 as FQNNGV. This CDR3 is 15 amino acids long. Deletions cut 6 bases from V and 0 bases from J, with 11 bases between. Categorization into cohorts depended on clinical history that participants reported. Original data processing: Estimation of nucleated cell counts relied on the amplification of reference gene primers. The repertoire was sequenced with immunoSEQ multiplex PCR; TCRdb's copy has only in-frame clones and lacks some. V, J and clone size reflect that table, while D and trimming were determined from the DNA. The sample records 200,000 to 250,000 clones, over 75% being singletons.

Sequenced input: PBMCs or T cells enriched from blood (not recorded which). V is TRBV11-2 and J is TRBJ2-2, with D perhaps matching TRBD1 (5 bases). This clonotype originated in a woman aged 25 to 45 who had been exposed to COVID-19. The CDR3 DNA is TGTGCCAGCAGTTCAGGGCCCACGAACACCGGGGAGCTGTTTTTT. Translated: CASSSGPTNTGELFF.